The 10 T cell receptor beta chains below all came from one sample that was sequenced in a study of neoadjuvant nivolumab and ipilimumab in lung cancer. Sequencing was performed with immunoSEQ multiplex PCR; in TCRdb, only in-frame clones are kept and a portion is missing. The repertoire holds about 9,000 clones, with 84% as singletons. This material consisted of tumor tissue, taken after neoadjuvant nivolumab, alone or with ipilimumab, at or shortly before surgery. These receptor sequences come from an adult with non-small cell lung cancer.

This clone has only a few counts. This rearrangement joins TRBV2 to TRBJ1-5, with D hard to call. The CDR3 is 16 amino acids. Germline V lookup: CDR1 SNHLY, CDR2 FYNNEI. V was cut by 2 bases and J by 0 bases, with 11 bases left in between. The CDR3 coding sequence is TGTGCCAGCAGTGAACTCAGGACTTATAGCAATCAGCCCCAGCATTTT. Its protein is CASSELRTYSNQPQHF.

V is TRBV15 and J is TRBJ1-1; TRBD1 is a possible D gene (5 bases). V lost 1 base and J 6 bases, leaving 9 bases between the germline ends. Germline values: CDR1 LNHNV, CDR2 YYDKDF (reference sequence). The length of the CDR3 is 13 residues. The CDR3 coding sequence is TGTGCCACCAGCAGAGTGGGGGTCTCTGAAGCTTTCTTT. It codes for CATSRVGVSEAFF.

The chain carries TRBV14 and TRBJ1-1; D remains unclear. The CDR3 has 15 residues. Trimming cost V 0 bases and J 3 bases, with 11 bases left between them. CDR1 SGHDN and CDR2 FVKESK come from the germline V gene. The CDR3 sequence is CASSQEPRPDTEAFF. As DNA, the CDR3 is TGTGCCAGCAGCCAAGAACCCAGGCCAGACACTGAAGCTTTCTTT.

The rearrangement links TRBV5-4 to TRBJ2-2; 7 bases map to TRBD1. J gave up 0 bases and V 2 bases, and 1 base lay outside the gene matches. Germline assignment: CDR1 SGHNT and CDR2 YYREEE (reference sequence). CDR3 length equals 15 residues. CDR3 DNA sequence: TGTGCCAGCAGCTTAGGGGGCGCGAACACCGGGGAGCTGTTTTTT. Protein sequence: CASSLGGANTGELFF.

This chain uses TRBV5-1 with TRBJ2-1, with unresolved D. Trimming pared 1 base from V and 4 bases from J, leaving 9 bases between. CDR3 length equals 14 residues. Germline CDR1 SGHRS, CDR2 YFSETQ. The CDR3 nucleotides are TGCGCCAGCAGCTTGAGTACCGGGTACAATGAGCAGTTCTTC. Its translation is CASSLSTGYNEQFF.

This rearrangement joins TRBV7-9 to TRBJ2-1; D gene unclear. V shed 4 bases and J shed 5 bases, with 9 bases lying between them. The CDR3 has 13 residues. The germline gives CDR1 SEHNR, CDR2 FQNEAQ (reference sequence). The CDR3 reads CASSSQYNNEQFF. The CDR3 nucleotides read TGTGCCAGCAGCTCTCAGTATAACAATGAGCAGTTCTTC.

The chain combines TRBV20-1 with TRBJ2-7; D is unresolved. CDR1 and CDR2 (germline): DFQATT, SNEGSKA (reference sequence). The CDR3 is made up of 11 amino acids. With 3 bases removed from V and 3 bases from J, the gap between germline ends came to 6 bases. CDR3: CSASDGYEQYF. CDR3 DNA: TGCAGTGCTAGTGACGGCTACGAGCAGTACTTC.

The DNA for the CDR3 is TGTGCCACCAGCAGTCGTCTAGGTGAAAAACTGTTTTTT. Protein product: CATSSRLGEKLFF. The rearrangement joins TRBV15 to TRBJ1-4; no clear D gene. Germline V gene lookup returns CDR1 LNHNV and CDR2 YYDKDF (reference sequence). The CDR3 sequence is 13 residues long. Trimming removed 3 bases at V and 7 bases at J, with 9 bases between.

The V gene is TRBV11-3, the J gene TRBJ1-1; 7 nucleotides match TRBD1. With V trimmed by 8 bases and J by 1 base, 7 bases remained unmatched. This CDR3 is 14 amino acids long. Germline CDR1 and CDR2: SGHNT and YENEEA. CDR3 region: CASQRGGPNTEAFF. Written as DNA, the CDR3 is TGTGCCAGCCAACGAGGGGGCCCGAACACTGAAGCTTTCTTT.

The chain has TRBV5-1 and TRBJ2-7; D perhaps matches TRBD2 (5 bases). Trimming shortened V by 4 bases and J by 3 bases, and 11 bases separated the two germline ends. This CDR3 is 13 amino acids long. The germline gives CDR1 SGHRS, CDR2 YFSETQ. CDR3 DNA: TGCGCCAGCAGCACTACGGGATACTACGAGCAGTACTTC. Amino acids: CASSTTGYYEQYF. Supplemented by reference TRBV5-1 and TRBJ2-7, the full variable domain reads KAGVTQTPRYLIKTRGQQVTLSCSPISGHRSVSWYQQTPGQGLQFLFEYFSETQRNKGNFPGRFSGRQFSNSRSEMNVSTLELGDSALYLCASSTTGYYEQYFGPGTRLTVT.